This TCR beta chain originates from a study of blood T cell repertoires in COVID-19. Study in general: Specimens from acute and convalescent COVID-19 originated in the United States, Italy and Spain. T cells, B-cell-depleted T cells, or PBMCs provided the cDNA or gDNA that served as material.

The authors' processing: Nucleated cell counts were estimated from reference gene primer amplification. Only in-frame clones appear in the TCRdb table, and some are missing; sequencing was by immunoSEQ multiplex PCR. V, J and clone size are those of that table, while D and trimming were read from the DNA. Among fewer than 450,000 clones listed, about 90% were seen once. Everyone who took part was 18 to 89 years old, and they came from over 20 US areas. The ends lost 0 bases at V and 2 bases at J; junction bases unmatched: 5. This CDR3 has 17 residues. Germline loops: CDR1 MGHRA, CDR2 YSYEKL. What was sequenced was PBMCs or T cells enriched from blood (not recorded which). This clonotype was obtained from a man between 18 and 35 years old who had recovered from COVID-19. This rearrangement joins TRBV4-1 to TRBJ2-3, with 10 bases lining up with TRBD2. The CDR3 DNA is TGCGCCAGCAGCCAAGATCCTAGCGGGGGACCCACAGATACGCAGTATTTT. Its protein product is CASSQDPSGGPTDTQYF.